These 21 T cell receptor beta chains originate from one sample sequenced in a study of blood T cells in healthy people across ages. Sample-barcoded 5' priming and a J-beta primer mix drove a second PCR of about 6 to 12 cycles. TCRdb reprocessed the 5' RACE reads with MiXCR, giving one entry per CDR3 protein. The sample has approximately 400,000 distinct CDR3 sequences, about 55% seen once; the top ten hold around 53%. The material sequenced was blood. The origin of the receptors is a man aged 55 to 70 in good health.

The J gene is TRBJ2-3, the V gene TRBV7-6; 13 bases are shared with TRBD2. Germline V gives CDR1 SGHVS, CDR2 FNYEAQ. Losses at the gene ends were 0 bases for V and 4 bases for J; bases not matched to a gene: 4. This CDR3 spans 17 amino acids. CDR3 in amino acids: CASSLAGLAGVSDTQYF. DNA for the CDR3: TGTGCCAGCAGCTTAGCAGGACTAGCGGGAGTCTCAGATACGCAGTATTTT.

This chain uses TRBV7-2 with TRBJ1-1, with TRBD1 as a possible D gene (5 bases). This CDR3 is built from 17 residues. Germline V gene sequence: CDR1 SGHTA, CDR2 FQGNSA. V was pared by 3 bases and J by 5 bases, with 22 bases between. CDR3 loop: CASSLFGGALEGTEAFF. CDR3 bases: TGTGCCAGCAGCTTGTTCGGCGGGGCCTTGGAGGGTACTGAAGCTTTCTTT.

The rearrangement uses TRBV20-1 and TRBJ1-2, with 7 bases lining up with TRBD1. CDR3 length: 13 amino acids. V shed 2 bases and J 7 bases; nucleotides not matched to a gene: 7. From germline, CDR1 is DFQATT and CDR2 SNEGSKA (reference sequence). The CDR3 protein is CSARPSGTAGYTF. DNA of the CDR3: TGCAGTGCTAGACCCTCCGGGACAGCTGGCTACACCTTC.

This clonotype has more than one count but fewer than ten. The V call is TRBV6-4, the J call TRBJ2-4, with D possibly TRBD2 on 5 matching bases. TRBJ2-5 explains the end of the DNA better; the J call may be wrong. Germline CDR1 reads MRHNA; CDR2 reads SNTAGT. The CDR3 runs to 17 residues. CDR3 DNA: TGTGCCAGCAGTGACCCTAAAGCGGACTCGCCTAAAGAGACCCAGTACTTC. It yields the protein CASSDPKADSPKETQYF.

The gene calls are TRBV28 and TRBJ2-6; no clear D. The CDR3 is made up of 16 amino acids. Trimming cost V 1 base and J 0 bases, with 7 bases left between them. The V gene's germline CDR1 is MDHEN and CDR2 SYDVKM. CDR3 region: CASSLFLPSGANVLTF. The DNA of the CDR3 is TGTGCCAGCAGTTTATTTCTCCCCTCTGGGGCCAACGTCCTGACTTTC.

The V gene is TRBV14, the J gene TRBJ1-1; D remains unclear. The germline gives CDR1 SGHDN, CDR2 FVKESK. V shed 5 bases and J shed 0 bases, with 7 bases lying between them. This CDR3 comprises 13 residues. CDR3 sequence (DNA): TGTGCCAGCAGCTCAGCGCTGAACACTGAAGCTTTCTTT. The encoded protein is CASSSALNTEAFF.

This clonotype was seen many times. The chain uses TRBV12-3 or TRBV12-4 and TRBJ2-5; perhaps TRBD1 as D (6 bases). The V end was cut by 6 bases, the J end by 6 bases, with 17 bases between. This CDR3 has 14 amino acids. The CDR3 loop is CASSGQPSGKTQYF. The CDR3 DNA follows: TGTGCCAGCAGCGGACAGCCATCGGGAAAGACCCAGTACTTC.

This clonotype was detected a few times. A read error may explain this, as a much larger clone is one base away. The V gene is TRBV20-1, the J gene TRBJ2-7; D tentatively reads TRBD1 or TRBD2 (5 bases each). Looked up from germline, CDR1 is DFQATT and CDR2 is SNEGSKA (reference sequence). This CDR3 region has 12 residues. Deletions cut 0 bases from V and 6 bases from J, with 9 bases between. The CDR3 sequence: CSAREAGTEQYF. The CDR3 DNA reads as TGCAGTGCTAGAGAAGCAGGGACCGAGCAGTACTTC.

This clonotype was seen a few times. The chain joins TRBV19 to TRBJ2-3; D gene ambiguous. This CDR3 is built from 13 residues. V dropped 4 bases and J dropped 5 bases, with 10 bases sitting between them. Germline V gene sequence: CDR1 LNHDA, CDR2 SQIVND (reference sequence). CDR3 bases: TGTGCCAGTAGTACTGGGGAACGAGATACGCAGTATTTT. It encodes CASSTGERDTQYF.

This clonotype was seen a handful of times. The chain recombines TRBV5-1 with TRBJ2-4, with D tentatively TRBD2 (5 bases). CDR3 length: 15 residues. Trimming shortened V by 1 base and J by 7 bases, and 15 bases separated the two germline ends. Germline loops: CDR1 SGHRS, CDR2 YFSETQ. The CDR3 nucleotides read TGCGCCAGCAGCTTGATTCCCGGGGAAGGGAACATTCAGTACTTC. Amino acids: CASSLIPGEGNIQYF.

The chain joins TRBV29-1 to TRBJ2-1; 11 positions agree with TRBD2. The germline gives CDR1 SQVTM, CDR2 ANQGSEA. V lost 5 bases to trimming and J lost 7 bases; unmatched junction nucleotides: 10. CDR3 length: 15 amino acids. The CDR3, as DNA: TGCAGCGTTCTCAAGACTAGCGGGATCGGTAATGAGCAGTTCTTC. It translates to CSVLKTSGIGNEQFF.

The chain carries TRBV9 and TRBJ1-6, with D unresolved. This CDR3 has 16 amino acids. In germline, CDR1 is SGDLS, CDR2 YYNGEE. Deletions cut 3 bases from V and 0 bases from J, with 10 bases between. The CDR3 DNA sequence: TGTGCCAGCAGCGCCACGGGGAGCTCCTATAATTCACCCCTCCACTTT. Protein product: CASSATGSSYNSPLHF.

J is TRBJ2-7 and V is TRBV12-3 or TRBV12-4; D unresolved. CDR3 length equals 13 residues. Trimming took 2 bases from V and 5 from J, leaving 10 bases between them. The CDR3 loop is CASSLWEWDEQYF. CDR3 nucleotides: TGTGCCAGCAGTTTATGGGAATGGGACGAGCAGTACTTC.

This clonotype has a single count. The gene calls are TRBV14 and TRBJ2-5; 12 nucleotides agree with TRBD2. The closer fit of TRBJ2-7 to the DNA end suggests the J call may be wrong. CDR1 is SGHDN and CDR2 is FVKESK in the germline V gene. The CDR3 loop spans 16 amino acids. CDR3 sequence reads: CASSQDPSGGDYEQYF. CDR3 bases: TGTGCCAGCAGCCAAGATCCTAGCGGGGGGGACTACGAGCAGTACTTC.

V gene TRBV4-1 combines with J gene TRBJ2-7; possible D gene TRBD1, 8 bases. V lost 0 bases to trimming and J lost 3 bases, with 15 bases between them. This CDR3 has 16 amino acids. CDR1 and CDR2 from the germline V gene are MGHRA and YSYEKL. This CDR3 is CASSQEGQGGYYEQYF. In DNA, the CDR3 is TGCGCCAGCAGCCAAGAAGGACAGGGAGGGTACTACGAGCAGTACTTC.

This clonotype was detected a few times. This chain connects TRBV20-1 to TRBJ2-7; D unresolved. Trimming stripped 0 bases from V and 3 bases from J, with 12 bases between. This CDR3 comprises 14 residues. CDR1 is DFQATT and CDR2 is SNEGSKA in the germline V gene (reference sequence). DNA of the CDR3: TGCAGTGCTAGAGATGCGAGGTGGAACTACGAGCAGTACTTC. Residues: CSARDARWNYEQYF.

In this sample, this clonotype turned up a few times. A much larger clone differs by one base, so this may be a read error. J is TRBJ2-7 and V is TRBV7-3; 11 positions agree with TRBD2. Germline values: CDR1 SGHTA, CDR2 FQGTGA. This CDR3 region has 15 residues. V trimming: 4 bases; J trimming: 7 bases; junction bases outside the gene matches: 9. The CDR3 DNA is TGTGCCAGCAGCTATACTAGCGGGAGCTACAATGAGCAGTACTTC. This encodes CASSYTSGSYNEQYF.

This clonotype was found a few times. CDR3 sequence reads: CASSLASSTQETQYF. CDR3 DNA: TGTGCCAGCAGCTTAGCTAGCTCCACTCAAGAGACCCAGTACTTC. This chain uses TRBV7-2 with TRBJ2-5; D call uncertain. Trimming left V 0 bases short and J 2 bases short, with 10 bases between. The CDR3 spans 15 residues. The germline V gene encodes CDR1 SGHTA and CDR2 FQGNSA.

DNA of the CDR3: TGTGCCAGCTCACGGTCAGAGACCCGGTACTTC. Translation: CASSRSETRYF. V gene TRBV18 combines with J gene TRBJ2-4; no definite D call. From germline, CDR1 is KGHSH and CDR2 LQKENI. Trimming stripped 4 bases from V and 15 bases from J, with 13 bases between. The CDR3 covers 11 residues.

The chain employs TRBV6-5 and TRBJ1-1; the D gene is possibly TRBD1 (5 bases). Germline lookup yields CDR1 MNHEY and CDR2 SVGAGI. V dropped 2 bases and J dropped 0 bases, with 7 bases sitting between them. The CDR3 contains 14 residues. Here the CDR3 DNA reads TGTGCCAGCAGTTACGCAGGGATGAACACTGAAGCTTTCTTT. It encodes CASSYAGMNTEAFF.

The rearrangement joins TRBV10-3 to TRBJ1-5; D is unresolved. This CDR3 has 15 amino acids. The germline V and J ends were trimmed by 3 bases and 2 bases, with 11 bases remaining between them. Germline loops: CDR1 ENHRY, CDR2 SYGVKD. The CDR3 nucleotides read TGTGCCATCAGTGAAACGGACTCGGGCAATCAGCCCCAGCATTTT. This codes for CAISETDSGNQPQHF.